This T cell receptor (beta chain) was documented in a study of blood T cell repertoires in COVID-19. In the study overall: COVID-19 samples, acute and convalescent, were from the United States, Italy and Spain. In each case, the material was cDNA or gDNA derived from T cells, B-cell-depleted T cells, or PBMCs.

The V gene lost 0 bases and the J gene lost 5 bases, with 8 bases spanning the gap. This CDR3 contains 14 residues. Germline CDR1 reads SGHVS; CDR2 reads FNYEAQ. Patients at the Seattle site were enrolled during active infection and followed longitudinally. Original handling: For nucleated cells, counts were estimated from reference gene primer amplification. Assay used: immunoSEQ multiplex PCR; TCRdb lists only in-frame clones, some missing. Clone size and the V and J calls come from that table; the DNA yielded D and trimming. The data hold about 210,000 clones, with roughly 80% observed a single time.

This clonotype was obtained from a woman of 80 years or more with COVID-19, enrolled during active disease. The V and J genes are TRBV7-6 and TRBJ2-1; D is possibly TRBD2 (5 bases). The sample consisted of peripheral blood. This CDR3 reads CASSLAQRDNEQFF. As DNA, the CDR3 is TGTGCCAGCAGCTTAGCGCAGAGGGACAATGAGCAGTTCTTC.